There are a few counts of the clone carrying this TCR beta chain. Antigen: not known. With 2 bases removed from V and 0 bases from J, the gap between germline ends came to 14 bases. The germline CDR1 and CDR2 sequences are SGHRS and YFSETQ. The CDR3 contains 17 residues. The test was conducted at deep level. TCRdb's copy holds only in-frame clones and misses some; the assay was immunoSEQ multiplex PCR. The data hold 2 million to 3 million clones, with roughly 93% observed a single time. This specimen belongs to a study of shared clonotypes between healthy human individuals. Overall study results and limits: At large depth, rarefaction still showed sorted-subset sequencing to be incomplete.

The sequence was collected from a man in his late teens or twenties in good health. Some clones in this sample may be carry-over from other donors' samples. The chain employs TRBV5-1 and TRBJ2-2; D might be TRBD2 (6 bases). Sequencing was done on a sample of naive CD4+ T cells from PBMCs. Subset of the sample: CD45RA+ positively selected. CDR3 protein: CASSLYTGATNTGELFF. As DNA, the CDR3 is TGCGCCAGCAGCTTATATACGGGAGCGACGAACACCGGGGAGCTGTTTTTT.